This TCR beta chain was identified during a study of cytomegalovirus exposure and HLA in healthy donors. Germline assignment: CDR1 MNHEY and CDR2 SVGAGI. The ends lost 4 bases at V and 6 bases at J; junction bases unmatched: 4. CDR3 length equals 14 residues. The PCR contained 60 Vbeta and 13 Jbeta primers. The assay was immunoSEQ multiplex PCR, and TCRdb's table has in-frame clones only and misses some. The sample lists approximately 140,000 clones, approximately 80% occurring once. Sequences were obtained from PBMCs. The chain couples TRBV6-5 to TRBJ2-2; TRBD1 matches 8 bases. This clonotype originated in a man aged 18 to 29 in good health and CMV-seronegative. DNA of the CDR3: TGTGCCAGCAGTTCAGGGGGCGCTCCCGGGGAGCTGTTTTTT. Protein product: CASSSGGAPGELFF.